Sequencing of this T cell receptor beta chain was carried out in a study of T cell changes during pregnancy in multiple sclerosis. The protocol was immunoSEQ multiplex PCR, while the TCRdb copy is restricted to in-frame clones and leaves out a portion. The sample shows some 21,000 clones, 70% to 90% of them seen only once. Per germline, CDR1 SGHNT and CDR2 YYREEE (reference sequence). The CDR3 has 14 residues. Trimming at V came to 5 bases and at J to 3 bases, leaving 4 bases not matched to a gene. The sample here was CD8+ T cells from peripheral blood mononuclear cells, taken in the second trimester of pregnancy. This receptor was obtained from a female donor in good health, enrolled as a control in a pregnancy study. The chain is built from TRBV5-4 and TRBJ2-7, with 11 bases identical to TRBD1. DNA of the CDR3: TGTGCCAGCAGTCCGGACAGGGGGCTCTACGAGCAGTACTTC. Translating it yields CASSPDRGLYEQYF. The full variable domain, its missing parts supplied by reference TRBV5-4 and TRBJ2-7, is ETGVTQSPTHLIKTRGQQVTLRCSSQSGHNTVSWYQQALGQGPQFIFQYYREEENGRGNFPPRFSGLQFPNYSSELNVNALELDDSALYLCASSPDRGLYEQYFGPGTRLTVT.